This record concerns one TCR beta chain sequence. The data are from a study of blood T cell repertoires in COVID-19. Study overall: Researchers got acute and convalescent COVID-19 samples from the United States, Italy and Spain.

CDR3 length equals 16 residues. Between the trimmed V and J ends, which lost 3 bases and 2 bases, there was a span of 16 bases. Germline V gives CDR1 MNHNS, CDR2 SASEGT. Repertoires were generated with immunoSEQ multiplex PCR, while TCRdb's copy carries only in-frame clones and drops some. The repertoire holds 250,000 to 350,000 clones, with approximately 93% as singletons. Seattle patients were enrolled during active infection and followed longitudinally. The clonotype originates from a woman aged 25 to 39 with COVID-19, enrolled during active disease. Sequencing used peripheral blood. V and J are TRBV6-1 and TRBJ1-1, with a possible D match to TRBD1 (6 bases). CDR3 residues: CASSDGATGSNTEAFF. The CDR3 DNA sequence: TGTGCCAGCAGTGATGGAGCGACAGGAAGTAACACTGAAGCTTTCTTT.